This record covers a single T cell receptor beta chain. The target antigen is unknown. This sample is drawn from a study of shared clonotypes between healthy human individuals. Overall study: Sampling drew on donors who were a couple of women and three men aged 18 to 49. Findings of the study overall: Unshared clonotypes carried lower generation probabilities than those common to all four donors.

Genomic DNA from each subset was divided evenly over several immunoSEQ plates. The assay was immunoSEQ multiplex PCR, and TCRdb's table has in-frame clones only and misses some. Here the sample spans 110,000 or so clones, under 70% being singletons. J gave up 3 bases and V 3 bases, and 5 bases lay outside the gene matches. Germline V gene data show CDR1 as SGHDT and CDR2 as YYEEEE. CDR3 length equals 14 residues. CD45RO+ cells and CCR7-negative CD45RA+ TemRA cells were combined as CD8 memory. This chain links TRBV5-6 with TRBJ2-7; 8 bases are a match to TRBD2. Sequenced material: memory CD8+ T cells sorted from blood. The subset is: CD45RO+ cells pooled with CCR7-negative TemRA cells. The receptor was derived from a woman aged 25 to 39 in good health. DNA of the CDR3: TGTGCCAGCAGCTATTGGGGGACTAGCTACGAGCAGTACTTC. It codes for CASSYWGTSYEQYF.